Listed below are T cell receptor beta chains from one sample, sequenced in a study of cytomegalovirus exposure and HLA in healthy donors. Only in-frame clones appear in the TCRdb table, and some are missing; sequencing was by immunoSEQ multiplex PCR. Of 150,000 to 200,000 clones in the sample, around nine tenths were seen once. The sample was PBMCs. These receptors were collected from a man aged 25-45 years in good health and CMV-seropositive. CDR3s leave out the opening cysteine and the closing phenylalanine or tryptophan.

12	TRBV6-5	ANSPGQEYNEQF
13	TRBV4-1	ASSQDLQGYTEAF
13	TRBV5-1	ASTATSSGHNEQF
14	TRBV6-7	ASSYPALTGALEQY
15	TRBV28	ASHTISGRAFTFEQY
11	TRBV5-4	ASSLKGNYGYT
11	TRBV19	ASSITGTDTQY
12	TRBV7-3	ASSLVPHTGELF
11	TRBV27	ASSLSGANVLT
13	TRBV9	ASSPPGGGADTQY
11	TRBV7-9	ASRPQETYGYT
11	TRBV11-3	ASSLTASGGYT
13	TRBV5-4	ASSLLAGGTGELF
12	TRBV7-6	ASSLGDLSYEQY
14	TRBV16	ASSPWDSSQGDEQF
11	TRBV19	ASSIGWGYEQY
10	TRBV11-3	ASSPLMDEQY
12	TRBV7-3	ASSLGSSTGELF
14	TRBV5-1	ASSGIDRGLNTEAF
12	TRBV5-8	ASSLWGVGDTQY
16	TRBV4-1	ASSQEDSFSSYNSPLH
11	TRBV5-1	ASSLEGPYGYT
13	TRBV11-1	ASSSTAGGTYEQY
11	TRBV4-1	ASSRGPDTEAF
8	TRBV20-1	SASSREAF
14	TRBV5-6	ASSLATSGQKETQY
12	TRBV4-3	ASSQETGNSPLH
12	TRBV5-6	ASSRDRTPYGYT
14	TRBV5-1	ASSLGDIYFTGELF
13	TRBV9	ASSVVGSGTYGYT
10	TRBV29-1	SVESQSYGYT
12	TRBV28	ASSLPGLQDEQY
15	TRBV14	ASSQEGRVPLRNTIY
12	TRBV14	ASSQDGGHYEQY
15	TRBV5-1	ASSLYAGGPPTDTQY
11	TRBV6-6	ASRDTGGETQY
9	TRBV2	ASMGAYEQY
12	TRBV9	ASSVGSPSWEQY
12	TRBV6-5	ASKPGLAYNEQF
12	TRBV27	ASTTHSGANVLT
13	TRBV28	ASSSPSGSIYEQY
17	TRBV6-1	ASSEGRFRGVGVNTEAF
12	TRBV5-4	ASSPDPGENEQF
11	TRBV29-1	SVEGTQLNEQY
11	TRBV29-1	SVPPGTPYTQY
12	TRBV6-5	ASRAGYSGNTIY
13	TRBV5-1	ASSLDRVPFYEQY
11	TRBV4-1	ASSLYAGHEQF
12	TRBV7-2	ASSLWESNQPQH
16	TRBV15	ATSRDWGQAGVDYGYT
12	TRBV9	ASSRDSLIETQY
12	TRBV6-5	ATRPRGVVDGYT
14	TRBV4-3	ASSQGLTGVNYGYT
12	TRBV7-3	ASSLKGRGNGYT
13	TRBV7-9	ASSLGAPGTTEAF